What follows are 5 T cell receptor beta chains derived from one specimen sequenced in a study of regulatory T cells in long-lasting Graves disease. The time point: persistent/refractory GD, antithyroid drugs over 5 years with positive TRAb. RNA isolated from PBMCs was used to make the TCR library. Both iRepertoire HTBI primers and Arm-PCR of CDR3 regions were used to build the TCR beta libraries. TCRdb re-called the multiplex PCR reads with MiXCR, one entry per CDR3 protein. This table holds some 450,000 distinct CDR3 sequences, about a quarter found once. The sequencing here drew on peripheral blood mononuclear cells (PBMCs), taken when the disease was refractory, from a patient treated with antithyroid drugs. The receptor source for this set is a female donor with Graves disease.

The chain uses TRBV19 and TRBJ1-1; D gene unclear. Between the trimmed V and J ends, which lost 3 bases and 5 bases, there was a span of 10 bases. Per the germline V gene, CDR1 is LNHDA and CDR2 is SQIVND (reference sequence). This CDR3 is built from 13 residues. The CDR3 spells CASSILRETEAFF. The CDR3 region has the DNA TGTGCCAGTAGTATTTTGCGAGAAACTGAAGCTTTCTTT.

There are many counts of this clonotype. The CDR3 region has the DNA TGCAGTGCTAGACCGGGAGGGGAAGAGACCCAGTACTTC. Protein: CSARPGGEETQYF. The V gene is TRBV20-1, the J gene TRBJ2-5, with 8 positions matching TRBD2. The CDR3 consists of 13 residues. V trimming: 2 bases; J trimming: 3 bases; junction bases outside the gene matches: 2. Germline CDR1 reads DFQATT; CDR2 reads SNEGSKA (reference sequence).

The chain uses TRBV6-9 and TRBJ2-1, with 9 positions matching TRBD2. J lost 8 bases, V lost 5 bases, and 10 bases had no gene match. Looked up from germline, CDR1 is MNHGY and CDR2 is SVAAGI. The CDR3 runs 15 residues. The CDR3 loop is CASSEAAGGAHEQFF. CDR3 DNA sequence: TGTGCCAGCAGTGAAGCGGCGGGAGGGGCCCATGAGCAGTTCTTC.

In DNA, the CDR3 is TGTGCCAGCAGCTTTGACACAAAATGGTATGGCTACACCTTC. Amino acids: CASSFDTKWYGYTF. The chain recombines TRBV5-4 with TRBJ1-2; D is undetermined. This CDR3 contains 14 residues. The germline gives CDR1 SGHNT, CDR2 YYREEE (reference sequence). V was pared by 2 bases and J by 5 bases, with 13 bases between.

V usage is TRBV12-3 or TRBV12-4 and J usage is TRBJ2-3, with a possible D match to TRBD2 (6 bases). The CDR3 contains 14 residues. Trimming shortened V by 2 bases and J by 8 bases, and 14 bases separated the two germline ends. CDR3 coding DNA: TGTGCCAGCAGTTTACGGACTAATCTAGCTACGCAGTATTTT. This translates into CASSLRTNLATQYF.